These 20 T cell receptor beta chains came from one sample sequenced in a study of CD8 T cells in Susac syndrome. Random hexamers primed reverse transcription of about 0.45 to 1 ug RNA. A single record per CDR3 protein comes from TCRdb applying MiXCR to the immunoSEQ multiplex PCR reads. The sample records a few hundred thousand distinct CDR3 sequences, approximately 90% being singletons. Material: CD8+ T cells from PBMCs. These receptors all stem from a human donor with multiple sclerosis.

J is TRBJ2-7 and V is TRBV4-1; 15 bases align to TRBD2. The CDR3 extends over 19 amino acids. Germline loops: CDR1 MGHRA, CDR2 YSYEKL. J lost 3 bases, V lost 4 bases, and 13 bases had no gene match. In DNA, the CDR3 is TGCGCCAGCAGCCCGGATGGACTAGCGGGGGGGCTATCTCTCTACGAGCAGTACTTC. This encodes CASSPDGLAGGLSLYEQYF.

The chain carries TRBV19 and TRBJ2-7; perhaps TRBD2 as D (6 bases). Germline V gene sequence: CDR1 LNHDA, CDR2 SQIVND (reference sequence). The CDR3 loop spans 13 amino acids. The V end was cut by 8 bases, the J end by 2 bases, with 13 bases between. The CDR3 nucleotides are TGTGCCAGTTGCGGGACCGACACCTACGAGCAGTACTTC. Translating it yields CASCGTDTYEQYF.

V is TRBV7-3 and J is TRBJ2-3; unclear D gene. In germline, CDR1 is SGHTA, CDR2 FQGTGA. The V end lost 2 bases, the J end lost 3 bases, and 9 bases lay between the germline ends. CDR3 length: 14 residues. The chain's CDR3 is CASSLLGNTDTQYF. DNA of the CDR3: TGTGCCAGCAGCTTATTGGGGAATACAGATACGCAGTATTTT.

The chain is built from TRBV3-1 and TRBJ1-3; the match to TRBD1 covers 7 bases. This CDR3 is 18 amino acids long. From germline, CDR1 is LGHDT and CDR2 YNNKEL (reference sequence). V lost 3 bases to trimming and J lost 3 bases; unmatched junction nucleotides: 14. The CDR3 region is CASSQGFEGGAYGNTIYF. The CDR3 DNA reads as TGTGCCAGCAGCCAGGGGTTTGAAGGGGGCGCATATGGAAACACCATATATTTT.

The gene calls are TRBV5-4 and TRBJ2-1; 8 bases are shared with TRBD1. The V segment lost 0 bases and the J segment 8 bases; nucleotides outside the gene matches: 4. CDR1 and CDR2 from the germline V gene are SGHNT and YYREEE (reference sequence). This CDR3 comprises 14 residues. The CDR3 nucleotides read TGTGCCAGCAGCTTGGGTTCAGGGGGCGATGAGCAGTTCTTC. This codes for CASSLGSGGDEQFF.

The gene calls are TRBV5-6 and TRBJ2-7, with 8 positions matching TRBD2. Germline trimming cut 4 bases from V and 2 bases from J; bases unmatched to any gene: 8. Germline values: CDR1 SGHDT, CDR2 YYEEEE. CDR3 length: 15 residues. CDR3 nucleotide sequence: TGTGCCAGCAGCCCCGTCGGCGGGGGGACCTACGAGCAGTACTTC. This gives the protein CASSPVGGGTYEQYF.

The chain couples TRBV6-2 or TRBV6-3 to TRBJ2-7, with 8 bases identical to TRBD1. CDR1 and CDR2 (germline): MNHEY, SVGEGT. Losses at the gene ends were 6 bases for V and 2 bases for J; bases not matched to a gene: 3. This CDR3 region has 13 residues. CDR3 coding DNA: TGTGCCAGCAGCCGGGACAGGACCTACGAGCAGTACTTC. This gives the protein CASSRDRTYEQYF.

The chain employs TRBV6-2 or TRBV6-3 and TRBJ1-1, with D possibly matching TRBD1 (6 bases). The CDR3 length is 16 residues. Germline V gene lookup returns CDR1 MNHEY and CDR2 SVGEGT. Trimming cost V 0 bases and J 3 bases, with 14 bases left between them. CDR3: CASSYSTTRGDTEAFF. In nucleotides, the CDR3 is TGTGCCAGCAGTTACTCGACGACCAGGGGTGACACTGAAGCTTTCTTT.

This chain joins TRBV4-1 and TRBJ2-1; D is possibly TRBD2 (6 bases). The CDR3 runs to 20 residues. Trimming removed 4 bases at V and 2 bases at J, with 27 bases between. From germline, CDR1 is MGHRA and CDR2 YSYEKL. DNA for the CDR3: TGCGCCAGCAGCCCTGTAGCGGCTCTCGCTGGGGGAAGCGCCTACAATGAGCAGTTCTTC. This gives the protein CASSPVAALAGGSAYNEQFF.

The chain joins TRBV4-1 to TRBJ2-5; 9 positions match TRBD1. V was pared by 0 bases and J by 5 bases, with 1 base of the junction left unmatched. This CDR3 has 14 amino acids. Germline loops: CDR1 MGHRA, CDR2 YSYEKL. DNA of the CDR3: TGCGCCAGCAGCCAAGACGACAGGGGGGAGACCCAGTACTTC. Its translation is CASSQDDRGETQYF.

This clonotype appeared once. The CDR3 sequence is CASTTSPPNTGELFF. The CDR3 DNA sequence: TGTGCCAGCACCACTTCGCCCCCTAACACCGGGGAGCTGTTTTTT. The chain is built from TRBV9 and TRBJ2-2; D gene unclear. The V end lost 6 bases, the J end lost 2 bases, and 14 bases lay between the germline ends. The CDR3 spans 15 residues. Germline V gene data show CDR1 as SGDLS and CDR2 as YYNGEE.

J is TRBJ2-3 and V is TRBV4-2; D unclear. The CDR3 extends over 13 amino acids. From germline, CDR1 is LGHNA and CDR2 YNFKEQ. With 3 bases removed from V and 2 bases from J, the gap between germline ends came to 6 bases. The CDR3 DNA reads as TGTGCCAGCAGCCATGAATACACAGATACGCAGTATTTT. Protein: CASSHEYTDTQYF.

This clonotype was detected only once. The rearrangement joins TRBV20-1 to TRBJ2-5; the D is unclear. The CDR3 totals 10 residues. Deletions cut 5 bases from V and 5 bases from J, with 6 bases between. The germline V gene has CDR1 DFQATT and CDR2 SNEGSKA (reference sequence). The CDR3 sequence: CSAARETQYF. The CDR3, as DNA: TGCAGTGCTGCGAGGGAGACCCAGTACTTC.

This sequence joins TRBV27 and TRBJ1-1; D is unclear. The V gene lost 0 bases and the J gene lost 4 bases, with 12 bases spanning the gap. The CDR3 loop spans 15 amino acids. Germline values: CDR1 MNHEY, CDR2 SMNVEV (reference sequence). The CDR3, as DNA: TGTGCCAGCAGTTTATCATCGACGGCTACCACTGAAGCTTTCTTT. Amino acids: CASSLSSTATTEAFF.

The chain uses TRBV12-3 or TRBV12-4 and TRBJ1-2; tentatively, D is TRBD1 (5 bases). V dropped 6 bases and J dropped 3 bases, with 14 bases sitting between them. The CDR3 sequence is 14 residues long. The CDR3 nucleotides are TGTGCCAGCAGCCGGGACGGAGATGACTATGGCTACACCTTC. Translating it yields CASSRDGDDYGYTF.

The table lists this clonotype with a count of one. The genes are TRBV9 and TRBJ1-2; D gene uncertain. Looked up from germline, CDR1 is SGDLS and CDR2 is YYNGEE. V shed 4 bases and J shed 4 bases, with 17 bases lying between them. This CDR3 has 15 residues. The CDR3 protein is CASSPGGSLSYGYTF. DNA for the CDR3: TGTGCCAGCAGCCCAGGAGGCAGTCTCAGCTATGGCTACACCTTC.

The chain combines TRBV10-3 with TRBJ2-2; TRBD2 matches at 8 bases. Germline V lookup: CDR1 ENHRY, CDR2 SYGVKD. The CDR3 is 15 amino acids. Losses at the gene ends were 5 bases for V and 6 bases for J; bases not matched to a gene: 8. The CDR3 DNA reads as TGTGCCATCAGTCCCCCGGGACTAGAGGCCGGGGAGCTGTTTTTT. Its translation: CAISPPGLEAGELFF.

The rearrangement links TRBV25-1 to TRBJ1-2, with D possibly matching TRBD1 (5 bases). Germline V gives CDR1 MGHDK, CDR2 SYGVNS. Trimming removed 4 bases from V and 4 bases from J, with 10 bases in between. The length of the CDR3 is 13 residues. The chain's CDR3 is CASSVGVAYGYTF. In DNA form, the CDR3 reads TGTGCCAGCAGTGTGGGGGTTGCCTATGGCTACACCTTC.

This chain connects TRBV13 to TRBJ2-3, with TRBD1 matching 7 bases. The CDR3 is 17 residues long. With 5 bases clipped from V and 1 base from J, the junction kept 12 bases outside the gene matches. The germline CDR1 and CDR2 sequences are PRHDT and FYEKMQ (reference sequence). The CDR3 DNA reads as TGTGCCAGCAGCGTCTACTCTAAGGGGGCCCGCACAGATACGCAGTATTTT. Amino acids: CASSVYSKGARTDTQYF.

The chain employs TRBV4-2 and TRBJ2-7; a weak D match, TRBD2 (7 bases). Trimming took 8 bases from V and 2 from J, leaving 16 bases between them. Germline V lookup: CDR1 LGHNA, CDR2 YNFKEQ. This CDR3 comprises 14 residues. The CDR3 coding sequence is TGTGCCAGCGGGGGGGCGCATAAGCCCTACGAGCAGTACTTC. This sequence encodes CASGGAHKPYEQYF.